This T cell receptor (beta chain) was sequenced for a study of early T cells in non-severe SARS-CoV-2 infection. The wider study: With bulk RNA from unsorted whole blood as input, sequencing yielded unpaired chains. Broader study findings: Anti-spike CD8 specificities were favored by VDJdb matching, whose results missed private and CD4 specificities.

The J segment lost 10 bases and the V segment lost 8 bases, leaving 7 bases of the junction unmatched. The CDR3 length is 12 residues. The germline CDR1 and CDR2 sequences are SNHLY and FYNNEI. Unique molecular identifiers (one per individual cDNA molecule) were attached. A single record per CDR3 protein comes from TCRdb applying MiXCR to the 5' RACE reads. This table has tens of thousands of distinct CDR3 sequences, around 7% appearing once. This clonotype occurred many times. Its antigen is currently unknown. The sample consisted of whole blood. This chain links TRBV2 with TRBJ1-4; 7 nucleotides match TRBD1. The sequence was obtained from an adult who was a healthcare worker with PCR-confirmed SARS-CoV-2 infection or an uninfected control (not recorded which). CDR3: CASGGTAGKLFF. The CDR3 DNA follows: TGTGCCAGCGGCGGGACAGCGGGAAAACTGTTTTTT.